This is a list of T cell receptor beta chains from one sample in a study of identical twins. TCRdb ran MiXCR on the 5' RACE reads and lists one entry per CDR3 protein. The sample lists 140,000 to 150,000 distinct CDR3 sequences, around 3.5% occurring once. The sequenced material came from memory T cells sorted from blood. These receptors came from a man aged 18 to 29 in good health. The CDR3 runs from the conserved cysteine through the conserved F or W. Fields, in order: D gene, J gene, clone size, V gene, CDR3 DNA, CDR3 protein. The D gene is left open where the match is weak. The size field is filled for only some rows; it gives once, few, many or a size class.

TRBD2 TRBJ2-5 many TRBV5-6 TGTGCCAGCAGCCAACCGACTAGCGGCCAAGAGACCCAGTACTTC CASSQPTSGQETQYF
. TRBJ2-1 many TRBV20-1 TGCAGTGCCAAGCGACAGGCAGCCTACAATGAGCAGTTCTTC CSAKRQAAYNEQFF
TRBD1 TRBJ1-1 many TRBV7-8 TGTGCCAGCAGCCCCTGGACAGGGGCTTACACTGAAGCTTTCTTT CASSPWTGAYTEAFF
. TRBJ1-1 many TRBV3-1 TGTGCCAGCAGCCAAGATCGACTGAACACTGAAGCTTTCTTT CASSQDRLNTEAFF
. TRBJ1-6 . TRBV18 TGTGCCAGCTCACCACCGATCAGGGGTCGTCGGAATTCACCCCTCCACTTT CASSPPIRGRRNSPLHF
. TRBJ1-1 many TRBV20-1 TGCAGTGCGAAGAGACGGGCGAGCATGGACACTGAAGCTTTCTTT CSAKRRASMDTEAFF
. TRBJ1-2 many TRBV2 TGTGCCAGCAGTGGGGCTTTGAAAGCTAACTATGGCTACACCTTC CASSGALKANYGYTF
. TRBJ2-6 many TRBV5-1 TGCGCCAGCAGCTTGGCTGGCGGTTCTGGGGCCAACGTCCTGACTTTC CASSLAGGSGANVLTF
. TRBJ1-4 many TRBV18 TGTGCCAGCTCACCGTCTACAGGGAGGAACAGGAAACTGTTTTTT CASSPSTGRNRKLFF
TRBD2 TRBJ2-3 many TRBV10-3 TGTGCCATCAGTGAAGGGGCGGGAGACACAGATACGCAGTATTTT CAISEGAGDTDTQYF
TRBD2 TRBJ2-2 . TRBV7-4 TGTGCCAGGGAAACTAGCGGGAGATGGGACACCGGGGAGCTGTTTTTT CARETSGRWDTGELFF
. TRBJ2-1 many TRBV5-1 TGCGCCAGCAGCTTGGATACCCCAGGGGGGAATGAGCAGTTCTTC CASSLDTPGGNEQFF
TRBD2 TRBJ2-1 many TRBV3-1 TGTGCCAGCAGCCTCCGTGAAGGCGGGAGGGGAAGTGAGCAGTTCTTC CASSLREGGRGSEQFF
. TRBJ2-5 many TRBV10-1 TGCGCCAGCAGTGATAATAGCGCCGGTACCCAGTACTTC CASSDNSAGTQYF
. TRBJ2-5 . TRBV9 TGTGCCAGCAGCCCGACGCCAGGAGTTCAAGAGACCCAGTACTTC CASSPTPGVQETQYF
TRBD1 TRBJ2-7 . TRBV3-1 TGTGCCAGCAGCCAGGCCGGGACAGGGGCCTACGAGCAGTACTTC CASSQAGTGAYEQYF